This entry concerns a single T cell receptor (beta chain). The antigen remains undetermined. Method: immunoSEQ multiplex PCR; TCRdb's copy keeps in-frame clones and lacks some. The sample shows roughly 42,000 clones, around 91% of them seen only once. This sample stems from a study of T cells after posttransplantation cyclophosphamide. Regarding the study as a whole: TRB overlap between skin or GI tissue T cells and blood was limited. TRB clonality was highly associated with recipient CMV seropositivity and reactivation. Later blood repertoires were often dominated by clones from the donor CD8+ memory compartment.

The CDR3 sequence is 16 residues long. Germline V gene data show CDR1 as KGHSH and CDR2 as LQKENI. Trimming cost V 3 bases and J 2 bases, with 16 bases left between them. Treatment was busulfan-fludarabine conditioning, a marrow graft, and cyclophosphamide on days +3 and +4. V is TRBV18 and J is TRBJ1-2; a possible D gene is TRBD1 (5 bases). The receptor comes from a male patient between 60 and 69 years old who received an allogeneic stem cell transplant from a related donor and was CMV-positive. Certain T cells may be donor cells from the graft. This specimen consisted of PBMCs, obtained roughly 59 days after allogeneic stem cell transplant with posttransplant cyclophosphamide. In DNA form, the CDR3 reads TGTGCCAGCTCACCGGTGACCCGACAGAAGAACTATGGCTACACCTTC. Translated, it gives CASSPVTRQKNYGYTF.